The 3 T cell receptor beta chains listed next were all sequenced from one sample in a study of long-term antiretroviral therapy in people with HIV. Samples were assayed with immunoSEQ v3.0 at survey level. The assay was immunoSEQ multiplex PCR, and TCRdb's table has in-frame clones only and misses some. The sample contains about 28,000 clones, over 90% of which appear only once. Sequenced here: unsorted PBMCs, sampled 5.3 years after starting antiretroviral therapy. These receptors all come from a man aged 45 to 65 with HIV.

The rearrangement joins TRBV30 to TRBJ1-4; a weak D match, TRBD1 (6 bases). V lost 4 bases, J lost 7 bases, and 10 bases lay in between. CDR3 length equals 12 residues. The germline V gene has CDR1 GTSNPN and CDR2 SVGIG (reference sequence). The DNA of the CDR3 is TGTGCCTGGACAGGGGTTAGTGAAAAACTGTTTTTT. Translation: CAWTGVSEKLFF.

The chain carries TRBV11-2 and TRBJ2-5, with 12 bases aligning to TRBD2. After removal of 4 bases from V and 5 bases from J, the junction contained 5 bases not matched to a gene. Per germline, CDR1 SGHAT and CDR2 FQNNGV. The CDR3 has 15 residues. CDR3 sequence (DNA): TGTGCCAGCAGCTCTCTAGCGGGGGGGCCCGAGACCCAGTACTTC. Protein: CASSSLAGGPETQYF.

In DNA, the CDR3 is TGTGCCAGCAGTTTACTCGGAGGGGGCCGGAGCAATCAGCCCCAGCATTTT. Residues: CASSLLGGGRSNQPQHF. The chain joins TRBV28 to TRBJ1-5, with 7 positions matching TRBD1. Losses at the gene ends were 2 bases for V and 1 base for J; bases not matched to a gene: 8. Germline-derived CDR1 and CDR2 are MDHEN and SYDVKM. The CDR3 sequence is 17 residues long. The full variable domain, rest sourced from reference TRBV28 and TRBJ1-5, is DVKVTQSSRYLVKRTGEKVFLECVQDMDHENMFWYRQDPGLGLRLIYFSYDVKMKEKGDIPEGYSVSREKKERFSLILESASTNQTSMYLCASSLLGGGRSNQPQHFGDGTRLSIL.